Following are 28 T cell receptor beta chains from one sample sequenced in a study of neurological immune-mediated disorders. Each CDR3 protein is one row after TCRdb ran MiXCR on the 5' RACE reads. The data contain approximately 30,000 distinct CDR3 sequences, over 3.5% of them singletons. What was sequenced was CD4+ T cells from blood. Every receptor here comes from a woman in her thirties or forties in good health.

Ten or more counts support this clonotype. The chain recombines TRBV7-2 with TRBJ2-3; possibly TRBD2 for D (5 bases). Germline V gene sequence: CDR1 SGHTA, CDR2 FQGNSA. The CDR3 is made up of 11 amino acids. Trimming removed 5 bases at V and 8 bases at J, with 8 bases between. CDR3 in amino acids: CASSATITQYF. The DNA of the CDR3 is TGTGCCAGCAGCGCGACTATTACGCAGTATTTT.

This clonotype was detected many times. The V and J genes are TRBV20-1 and TRBJ1-6; D is uncertain. The CDR3 loop spans 15 amino acids. Germline V CDR1 and CDR2: DFQATT, SNEGSKA (reference sequence). Trimming stripped 0 bases from V and 6 bases from J, with 12 bases between. Here the CDR3 DNA reads TGCAGTGCTAGAGAGCACGGGGTCTCTAATTCACCCCTCCACTTT. It encodes CSAREHGVSNSPLHF.

On this clonotype itself: One end of the junction fails to match germline, which may point to a read error. This chain uses TRBV18 with TRBJ2-3; TRBD1 matches at 9 bases. Germline lookup yields CDR1 KGHSH and CDR2 LQKENI. This CDR3 has 16 residues. CDR3 DNA sequence: TGTGCCAGCTCCCCACAGGGGGCCCCTTTCACAGATACGCAGTATTTT. This codes for CASSPQGAPFTDTQYF.

This clonotype showed up many times. This sequence joins TRBV4-1 and TRBJ1-1; D is perhaps TRBD1 (6 bases). The germline V gene has CDR1 MGHRA and CDR2 YSYEKL. CDR3 length: 16 amino acids. V was pared by 1 base and J by 3 bases, with 15 bases between. CDR3 region: CASSQVGFTGHTEAFF. As DNA, the CDR3 is TGCGCCAGCAGCCAAGTTGGGTTTACAGGGCACACTGAAGCTTTCTTT.

The chain links TRBV20-1 to TRBJ2-7; D unclear. The germline V and J ends were trimmed by 5 bases and 2 bases, with 16 bases remaining between them. Per germline, CDR1 DFQATT and CDR2 SNEGSKA (reference sequence). CDR3 length: 14 residues. CDR3 in amino acids: CSAVLDPKAYEQYF. CDR3 DNA sequence: TGCAGTGCTGTCCTGGACCCTAAGGCCTACGAGCAGTACTTC.

This clonotype was counted many times. This chain links TRBV6-5 with TRBJ2-7; D might be TRBD1 (5 bases). The germline CDR1 and CDR2 sequences are MNHEY and SVGAGI. This CDR3 spans 15 amino acids. The V and J ends lost 2 bases and 0 bases respectively, with 11 bases between them. For the CDR3, the DNA is TGTGCCAGCAGTTACGTCCAGGGAAGCTCCTACGAGCAGTACTTC. Translated: CASSYVQGSSYEQYF.

Only a few counts were recorded for this clonotype. V gene TRBV19 combines with J gene TRBJ1-5; 8 nucleotides align to TRBD1. CDR3 size: 15 residues. V gave up 3 bases and J gave up 6 bases; unmatched junction bases: 7. Germline CDR1 and CDR2: LNHDA and SQIVND (reference sequence). CDR3 in amino acids: CASSIGAGGVQPQHF. The CDR3 DNA sequence: TGTGCCAGTAGTATTGGGGCAGGGGGCGTTCAGCCCCAGCATTTT. Full variable domain (rest looked up from reference TRBV19 and TRBJ1-5): DGGITQSPKYLFRKEGQNVTLSCEQNLNHDAMYWYRQDPGQGLRLIYYSQIVNDFQKGDIAEGYSVSREKKESFPLTVTSAQKNPTAFYLCASSIGAGGVQPQHFGDGTRLSIL.

Ten or more counts support this clonotype. The genes are TRBV28 and TRBJ2-6; perhaps TRBD2 as D (6 bases). Germline V gene data show CDR1 as MDHEN and CDR2 as SYDVKM. The CDR3 consists of 16 residues. Deletions cut 4 bases from V and 4 bases from J, with 14 bases between. CDR3 DNA sequence: TGTGCCAGCAGTTCTCCGGGGGAGCCCGGGGCCAACGTCCTGACTTTC. This encodes CASSSPGEPGANVLTF. Supplemented by reference TRBV28 and TRBJ2-6, the full variable domain reads DVKVTQSSRYLVKRTGEKVFLECVQDMDHENMFWYRQDPGLGLRLIYFSYDVKMKEKGDIPEGYSVSREKKERFSLILESASTNQTSMYLCASSSPGEPGANVLTFGAGSRLTVL.

This clonotype was picked up many times. The chain is built from TRBV7-2 and TRBJ1-5; D unclear. The CDR3 runs 12 residues. V was shortened by 5 bases and J by 6 bases, with 8 bases between the two germline ends. The V gene's germline CDR1 is SGHTA and CDR2 FQGNSA. The CDR3 loop reads CASSPKGQPQHF. CDR3 coding DNA: TGTGCCAGCAGCCCTAAGGGTCAGCCCCAGCATTTT.

This clonotype was counted ten times or more. The J gene is TRBJ1-2, the V gene TRBV28; D not resolved. Trimming stripped 4 bases from V and 5 bases from J, with 8 bases between. The CDR3 runs 12 residues. Germline lookup yields CDR1 MDHEN and CDR2 SYDVKM. CDR3 protein: CASSSQFYGYTF. The CDR3 nucleotides are TGTGCCAGCAGTTCACAGTTTTATGGCTACACCTTC.

In this sample, this clonotype turned up many times. This chain links TRBV20-1 with TRBJ2-2; 9 positions match TRBD1. CDR3 length: 15 residues. In germline, CDR1 is DFQATT, CDR2 SNEGSKA (reference sequence). V trimming: 5 bases; J trimming: 4 bases; junction bases outside the gene matches: 8. The chain's CDR3 is CSAAQGAASTGELFF. The CDR3 bases are TGCAGTGCTGCACAGGGGGCGGCCTCCACCGGGGAGCTGTTTTTT.

In this sample, this clonotype turned up many times. The V and J genes are TRBV5-5 and TRBJ2-3, with D unclear. The length of the CDR3 is 15 residues. Germline CDR1 reads SGHKS; CDR2 reads YYEKEE (reference sequence). The V gene lost 2 bases and the J gene lost 6 bases, with 16 bases spanning the gap. The CDR3 coding sequence is TGTGCCAGCAGCTTATTTCTCCCCGGGTTGGATACGCAGTATTTT. This sequence encodes CASSLFLPGLDTQYF.

This clonotype has at least ten counts. This chain connects TRBV6-2 or TRBV6-3 to TRBJ2-3; D not resolved. The V end was cut by 6 bases, the J end by 1 base, with 5 bases between. This CDR3 contains 12 residues. From germline, CDR1 is MNHEY and CDR2 SVGEGT. The CDR3, as DNA: TGTGCCAGCAGCCTACGCACAGATACGCAGTATTTT. Its translation is CASSLRTDTQYF.

There are many counts of this clonotype. The rearrangement uses TRBV19 and TRBJ2-3, with TRBD2 as a possible D gene (6 bases). Germline CDR1 and CDR2: LNHDA and SQIVND (reference sequence). Trimming took off 4 bases at V and 3 bases at J, with 14 bases between the two ends. The CDR3 sequence is 15 residues long. The CDR3 is CASSKGDFGTDTQYF. The CDR3 bases are TGTGCCAGTAGTAAAGGGGACTTCGGGACAGATACGCAGTATTTT.

A note on this clonotype: A much larger clone lies one base from this, so it may be a read error. The genes are TRBV11-2 and TRBJ2-5; TRBD2 is a possible D gene (5 bases). The germline V and J ends were trimmed by 8 bases and 5 bases, with 15 bases remaining between them. CDR1 SGHAT and CDR2 FQNNGV come from the germline V gene. The CDR3 totals 13 residues. CDR3 amino acids: CASGQSGVETQYF. In DNA, the CDR3 is TGTGCCAGCGGCCAGTCCGGGGTGGAGACCCAGTACTTC.

This clonotype has a count of ten or more. The J gene is TRBJ2-3, the V gene TRBV20-1; D remains unclear. Trimming stripped 3 bases from V and 2 bases from J, with 12 bases between. CDR3 size: 14 residues. CDR1 and CDR2 (germline): DFQATT, SNEGSKA (reference sequence). CDR3 amino acids: CSARGWGNTDTQYF. The CDR3 nucleotides are TGCAGTGCTAGGGGTTGGGGTAACACAGATACGCAGTATTTT.

At least ten counts were recorded for this clonotype. V is TRBV7-2 and J is TRBJ1-6; D remains ambiguous. Germline CDR1 reads SGHTA; CDR2 reads FQGNSA. V was pared by 6 bases and J by 7 bases, with 10 bases between. The CDR3 length is 13 residues. The CDR3 DNA sequence: TGTGCCAGCAGGCCTCTCGTGAATTCACCCCTCCACTTT. Translation: CASRPLVNSPLHF.

This clonotype came up many times. The CDR3 loop is CASRRETEAFF. In DNA form, the CDR3 reads TGCGCCAGCCGCCGGGAAACTGAAGCTTTCTTT. The J gene is TRBJ1-1, the V gene TRBV5-1; D is ambiguous. With 7 bases removed from V and 5 bases from J, the gap between germline ends came to 9 bases. This CDR3 spans 11 amino acids. Germline V gives CDR1 SGHRS, CDR2 YFSETQ.

This clonotype has ten or more counts. The chain combines TRBV5-8 with TRBJ1-2; D not certain. Between the trimmed V and J ends, which lost 3 bases and 8 bases, there was a span of 8 bases. Germline V gene lookup returns CDR1 SGHTS and CDR2 YDEGEE. The CDR3 length is 11 residues. CDR3 nucleotide sequence: TGTGCCAGCAGCTACACTTACGGCTACACCTTC. Translation gives CASSYTYGYTF.

This clonotype was observed at least ten times. This chain uses TRBV5-1 with TRBJ1-5; D ambiguous. Germline V CDR1 and CDR2: SGHRS, YFSETQ. Trimming removed 1 base at V and 4 bases at J, with 6 bases between. This CDR3 is built from 13 residues. This chain's CDR3 is CASSLNGNQPQHF. The CDR3 coding sequence is TGCGCCAGCAGCTTGAATGGAAATCAGCCCCAGCATTTT.

This clonotype appeared many times. This sequence joins TRBV20-1 and TRBJ1-5, with D possibly being TRBD1 (6 bases). The V end was cut by 0 bases, the J end by 4 bases, with 16 bases between. The length of the CDR3 is 16 residues. Germline assignment: CDR1 DFQATT and CDR2 SNEGSKA (reference sequence). CDR3 coding DNA: TGCAGTGCTAGAGATGGCGGTCCCAGGGGAAATCAGCCCCAGCATTTT. This encodes CSARDGGPRGNQPQHF.

Ten or more counts support this clonotype. The rearrangement joins TRBV5-5 to TRBJ2-1; the match to TRBD2 covers 13 bases. The CDR3 runs to 19 residues. In germline, CDR1 is SGHKS, CDR2 YYEKEE (reference sequence). V gave up 4 bases and J gave up 5 bases; unmatched junction bases: 15. DNA for the CDR3: TGTGCCAGCAGCCAACAGGGACTAGCGGGAATTTTGTCGGACAATGAGCAGTTCTTC. Amino acid sequence: CASSQQGLAGILSDNEQFF.

This clonotype was seen at least ten times. The CDR3 loop is CASKSGTSAYNEQFF. As DNA, the CDR3 is TGTGCCAGCAAATCCGGGACTAGTGCATACAATGAGCAGTTCTTC. The genes are TRBV27 and TRBJ2-1; TRBD2 agrees at 8 bases. This CDR3 is built from 15 residues. Germline V gene data show CDR1 as MNHEY and CDR2 as SMNVEV (reference sequence). V lost 7 bases to trimming and J lost 4 bases; unmatched junction nucleotides: 9.

This clonotype was recorded many times. The rearrangement uses TRBV20-1 and TRBJ1-2, with 7 bases identical to TRBD1. V dropped 2 bases and J dropped 8; count of bases not matched to a gene: 11. The CDR3 contains 14 residues. In germline, CDR1 is DFQATT, CDR2 SNEGSKA (reference sequence). CDR3 nucleotide sequence: TGCAGTGCTAGAAGTCAGGGGGTGACGGAAGGCTACACCTTC. The encoded protein is CSARSQGVTEGYTF.

This clonotype has a single count. This rearrangement joins TRBV5-1 to TRBJ2-7; 7 nucleotides match TRBD2. Germline-derived CDR1 and CDR2 are SGHRS and YFSETQ. V lost 3 bases to trimming and J lost 4 bases; unmatched junction nucleotides: 10. This CDR3 spans 15 amino acids. The CDR3 bases are TGCGCCAGCAGCTACATGACCACGGGAGGTTACGAGCAGTACTTC. As protein: CASSYMTTGGYEQYF.

There are many counts of this clonotype. This chain uses TRBV12-3 or TRBV12-4 with TRBJ2-1, with TRBD2 matching over 9 bases. The ends lost 8 bases at V and 9 bases at J; junction bases unmatched: 11. The CDR3 spans 14 residues. CDR3 region: CASRIAGGPGEQFF. CDR3 bases: TGTGCCAGCCGTATTGCGGGGGGGCCGGGTGAGCAGTTCTTC.

This clonotype was counted at least ten times. The V gene is TRBV11-2, the J gene TRBJ2-7; 7 bases map to TRBD2. Germline lookup yields CDR1 SGHAT and CDR2 FQNNGV. V was pared by 1 base and J by 3 bases, with 6 bases of the junction left unmatched. The CDR3 has 15 amino acids. In DNA form, the CDR3 reads TGTGCCAGCAGCTTAGCCCGGGGGGAAGTCTACGAGCAGTACTTC. Encoded protein: CASSLARGEVYEQYF.

This clonotype was detected many times. The chain is built from TRBV7-2 and TRBJ1-6; 9 nucleotides align to TRBD1. The CDR3 runs to 14 residues. Germline-derived CDR1 and CDR2 are SGHTA and FQGNSA. Germline trimming cut 6 bases from V and 13 bases from J; bases unmatched to any gene: 10. The CDR3 sequence is CASRDAGTGSPLHF. Written as DNA, the CDR3 is TGTGCCAGCAGAGACGCCGGGACAGGGAGTCCCCTCCACTTT.